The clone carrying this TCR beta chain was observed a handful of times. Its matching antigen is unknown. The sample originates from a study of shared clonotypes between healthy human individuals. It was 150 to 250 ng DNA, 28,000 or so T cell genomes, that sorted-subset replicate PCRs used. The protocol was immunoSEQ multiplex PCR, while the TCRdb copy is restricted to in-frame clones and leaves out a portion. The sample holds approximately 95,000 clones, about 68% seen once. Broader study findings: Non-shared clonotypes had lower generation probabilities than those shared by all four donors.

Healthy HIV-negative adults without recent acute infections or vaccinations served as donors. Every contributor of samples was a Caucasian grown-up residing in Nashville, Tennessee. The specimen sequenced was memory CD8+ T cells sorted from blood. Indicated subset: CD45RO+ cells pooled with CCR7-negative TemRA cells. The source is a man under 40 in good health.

The CDR3 nucleotides read TGTGCCAGCACTACAGGACTAGCGGGAGGCACCGGGGAGCTGTTTTTT. Translation: CASTTGLAGGTGELFF. The rearrangement joins TRBV7-9 to TRBJ2-2, with 14 nucleotides matching TRBD2. J was trimmed by 4 bases and V by 7 bases; bases with no gene match: 5. The CDR3 has 16 residues. From germline, CDR1 is SEHNR and CDR2 FQNEAQ (reference sequence). The full variable domain, rest sourced from reference TRBV7-9 and TRBJ2-2, is DTGVSQNPRHKITKRGQNVTFRCDPISEHNRLYWYRQTLGQGPEFLTYFQNEAQLEKSRLLSDRFSAERPKGSFSTLEIQRTEQGDSAMYLCASTTGLAGGTGELFFGEGSRLTVL.